Described below is a single T cell receptor beta chain sequence and its context. Its specificity is unknown. Second-dose groups at about 4 or about 12 weeks were pooled. TCRdb's copy holds only in-frame clones and misses some; the assay was immunoSEQ multiplex PCR. Of about 150,000 clones listed, 90% were seen once; the top ten hold 1.5%. The data belong to a study of T cell responses to AZD1222 COVID-19 vaccine. The study's findings and limits: Donors were largely white British and mainly female; clonal diversity was possibly underestimated. Two AZD1222 doses significantly raised spike-specific TCR breadth and depth over controls. Nearly half of spike-specific TCRs reportedly target variant regions that are unmutated in the B.1.351 and B.1.1.7 variants.

Germline V lookup: CDR1 SNHLY, CDR2 FYNNEI. The CDR3 runs to 13 residues. The origin of this receptor is an adult who received the AZD1222 COVID-19 vaccine. This specimen consisted of peripheral blood, obtained 28 days after the second AZD1222 dose. J is TRBJ1-2 and V is TRBV2; no reliable D call. In DNA form, the CDR3 reads TGTGGCTTGGGGTTCACGGACGACGATGGCTACACCTTC. The encoded protein is CGLGFTDDDGYTF. The entire variable domain, with the rest obtained from reference TRBV2 and TRBJ1-2, is as follows: EPEVTQTPSHQVTQMGQEVILRCVPISNHLYFYWYRQILGQKVEFLVSFYNNEISEKSEIFDDQFSVERPDGSNFTLKIRSTKLEDSAMYFCGLGFTDDDGYTFGSGTRLTVV.